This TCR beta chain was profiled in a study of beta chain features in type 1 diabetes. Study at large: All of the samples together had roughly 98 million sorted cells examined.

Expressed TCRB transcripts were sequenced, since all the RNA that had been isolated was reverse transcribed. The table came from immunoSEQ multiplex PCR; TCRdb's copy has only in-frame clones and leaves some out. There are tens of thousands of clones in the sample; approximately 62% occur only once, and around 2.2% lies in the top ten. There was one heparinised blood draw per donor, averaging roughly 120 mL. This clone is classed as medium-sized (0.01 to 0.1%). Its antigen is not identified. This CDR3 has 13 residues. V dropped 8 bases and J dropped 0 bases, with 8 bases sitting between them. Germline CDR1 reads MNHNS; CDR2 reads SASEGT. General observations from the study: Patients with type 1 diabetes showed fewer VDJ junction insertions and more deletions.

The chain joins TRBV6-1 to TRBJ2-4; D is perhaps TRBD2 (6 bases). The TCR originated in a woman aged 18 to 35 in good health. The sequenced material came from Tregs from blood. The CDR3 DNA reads TGTGCCAGCTTGGGGGGAGCCAAAAACATTCAGTACTTC. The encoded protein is CASLGGAKNIQYF.